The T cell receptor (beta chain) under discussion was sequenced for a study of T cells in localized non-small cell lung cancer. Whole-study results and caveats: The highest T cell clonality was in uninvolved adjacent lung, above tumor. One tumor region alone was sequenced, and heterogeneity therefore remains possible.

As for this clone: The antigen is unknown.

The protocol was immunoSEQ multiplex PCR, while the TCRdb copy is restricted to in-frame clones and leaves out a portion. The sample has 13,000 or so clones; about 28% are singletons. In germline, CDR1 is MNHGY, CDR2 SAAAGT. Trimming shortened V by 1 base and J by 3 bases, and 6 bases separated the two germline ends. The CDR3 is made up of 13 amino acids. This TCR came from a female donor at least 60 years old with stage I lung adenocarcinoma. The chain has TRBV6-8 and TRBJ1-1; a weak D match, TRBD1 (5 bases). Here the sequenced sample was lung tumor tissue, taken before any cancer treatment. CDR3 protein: CASSYWGYTEAFF. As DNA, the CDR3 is TGTGCCAGCAGTTACTGGGGGTACACTGAAGCTTTCTTT.